These 2 T cell receptor beta chains were sequenced from one sample in a study of T cell responses to AZD1222 COVID-19 vaccine. Sequencing was performed with immunoSEQ multiplex PCR; in TCRdb, only in-frame clones are kept and a portion is missing. This repertoire shows some 200,000 clones, just under 90% found once; its top ten account for about 6.1%. Here the sequenced sample was peripheral blood, taken on day 0 of AZD1222 vaccination. The receptors here all came from an adult in good health.

Here the CDR3 DNA reads TGTGCCACCAGCGCCGACAGGGGGTATACCACTGAAGCTTTCTTT. Translation gives CATSADRGYTTEAFF. This chain joins TRBV15 and TRBJ1-1, with 9 bases that match TRBD1. V shed 5 bases and J 4 bases; nucleotides not matched to a gene: 8. The CDR3 consists of 15 residues. Germline V gene lookup returns CDR1 LNHNV and CDR2 YYDKDF (reference sequence).

The chain couples TRBV28 to TRBJ2-1; D call uncertain. The CDR3 extends over 12 amino acids. Germline V gene data show CDR1 as MDHEN and CDR2 as SYDVKM. V lost 6 bases and J 9 bases, leaving 12 bases between the germline ends. CDR3 bases: TGTGCCAGCAGCCAGAGTAGTGGTGAGCAGTTCTTC. Translating gives CASSQSSGEQFF.